Following are 3 T cell receptor beta chains from one sample sequenced in a study of brain T cells in children with intractable seizures (dated by TCRdb to 2020 to 2023). Library preparation used the immunoSEQ multiplex PCR assay. As stored in TCRdb, this immuneACCESS dataset retains in-frame rearrangements with V and J assigned. A fraction of the clones does not appear; measured against another copy, unresolved V genes explain less than half of the discrepancy, and the remainder lacks a known reason. Across this sample there are fewer than 150,000 clones, with approximately 94% seen only once. The top ten clonotypes cover about 3.8% of the sample. The sample's time point label is to be understood as: resected brain tissue, or blood drawn just prior to surgery. Sequences were derived from peripheral blood, sampled at surgery. The receptors come from a boy under two years old with hemimegalencephaly and intractable seizures.

The chain uses TRBV5-4 and TRBJ2-5, with D tentatively TRBD1 (5 bases). V lost 1 base to trimming and J lost 5 bases, with 15 bases between them. Germline CDR1 SGHNT, CDR2 YYREEE (reference sequence). The CDR3 is made up of 15 amino acids. CDR3 nucleotide sequence: TGTGCCAGCAGCTTGAGCCAAGGGGCTTGGGAGACCCAGTACTTC. This sequence encodes CASSLSQGAWETQYF.

The rearrangement links TRBV2 to TRBJ2-3, with 11 bases aligning to TRBD2. With V trimmed by 6 bases and J by 5 bases, 16 bases remained unmatched. CDR3 size: 18 residues. Germline values: CDR1 SNHLY, CDR2 FYNNEI. The CDR3, as DNA: TGTGCCAGCAGGGGGGACAGAATTAGACTAGCGGGGCGAGATACGCAGTATTTT. It translates to CASRGDRIRLAGRDTQYF.

The chain links TRBV18 to TRBJ1-3, with unresolved D. V dropped 1 base and J dropped 0 bases, with 13 bases sitting between them. The CDR3 extends over 17 amino acids. Germline V gives CDR1 KGHSH, CDR2 LQKENI. CDR3 residues: CASSPLGRTISGNTIYF. Here the CDR3 DNA reads TGTGCCAGCTCACCACTTGGCAGGACCATCTCTGGAAACACCATATATTTT.